A selection of T cell receptor beta chains follows, all from one sample in a study of CD8+ T cells in alopecia areata. The protocol was immunoSEQ multiplex PCR, while the TCRdb copy is restricted to in-frame clones and leaves out a portion. The sample has approximately 89,000 clones, under 45% seen once; the top ten hold almost 0.8%. The sample consisted of CD4+ T cells sorted from blood. The receptors derive from a human donor with alopecia areata. CDR3s leave out the opening cysteine and the closing phenylalanine or tryptophan. D genes are given only for firm matches. Size values are once, few and many counts, or a class for expanded clones, and some rows have none.

CDR3aa: SVASGGLNEQY; d_gene: TRBD2; v_gene: TRBV29-1; abundance: -
CDR3aa: SVLNTGELF; d_gene: -; v_gene: TRBV29-1; abundance: few
CDR3aa: ASSQSSQPQH; d_gene: -; v_gene: TRBV4-2; abundance: -
CDR3aa: ASGSGTSASYEQY; d_gene: -; v_gene: TRBV19; abundance: many
CDR3aa: SARFKDAQY; d_gene: -; v_gene: TRBV20-1; abundance: -
CDR3aa: AISDTTSEY; d_gene: -; v_gene: TRBV10-3; abundance: few
CDR3aa: ASSSGEGRALSAEAF; d_gene: -; v_gene: TRBV5-1; abundance: -
CDR3aa: ASSLPSNNEQF; d_gene: -; v_gene: TRBV19; abundance: -
CDR3aa: SVRGRASYEQY; d_gene: TRBD2; v_gene: TRBV29-1; abundance: -
CDR3aa: ASSPPGTGANVLT; d_gene: -; v_gene: TRBV18; abundance: -
CDR3aa: ASNQNTGELF; d_gene: -; v_gene: TRBV25-1; abundance: -
CDR3aa: ASSQRQGNYGYT; d_gene: TRBD1; v_gene: TRBV27; abundance: -
CDR3aa: ASSWGQGIGGYT; d_gene: TRBD1; v_gene: TRBV27; abundance: -
CDR3aa: ASSRGLAGPASYEQY; d_gene: TRBD2; v_gene: TRBV7-2; abundance: -
CDR3aa: ASTPRDTGELF; d_gene: -; v_gene: TRBV2; abundance: -
CDR3aa: SAYQRYEQY; d_gene: -; v_gene: TRBV20-1; abundance: -
CDR3aa: AWSPAAGGYT; d_gene: -; v_gene: TRBV30; abundance: -
CDR3aa: AISDIWTSGRNEQF; d_gene: TRBD2; v_gene: TRBV10-3; abundance: -
CDR3aa: ASSSPSAGELF; d_gene: -; v_gene: TRBV19; abundance: -
CDR3aa: SAGTSGGNNEQF; d_gene: TRBD2; v_gene: TRBV29-1; abundance: -
CDR3aa: ASSFLSGAETQY; d_gene: TRBD2; v_gene: TRBV28; abundance: few
CDR3aa: ASSSTDTQY; d_gene: -; v_gene: TRBV28; abundance: -
CDR3aa: SVSPASAGNEQF; d_gene: -; v_gene: TRBV29-1; abundance: few
CDR3aa: SVEGTDSAQETQY; d_gene: TRBD1; v_gene: TRBV29-1; abundance: -
CDR3aa: ASRNSGGNYEQY; d_gene: TRBD2; v_gene: TRBV5-1; abundance: -
CDR3aa: SVAWSRQPTDTQY; d_gene: -; v_gene: TRBV29-1; abundance: -
CDR3aa: ASRGQPNQPQH; d_gene: TRBD1; v_gene: TRBV2; abundance: few
CDR3aa: ASSLPQETQY; d_gene: -; v_gene: TRBV7-9; abundance: few
CDR3aa: SVVGLAGVYEQY; d_gene: TRBD2; v_gene: TRBV29-1; abundance: -
CDR3aa: SVPGGSSGAVKNIQY; d_gene: -; v_gene: TRBV29-1; abundance: few
CDR3aa: AWSARQENT; d_gene: -; v_gene: TRBV30; abundance: -
CDR3aa: SAHRQWDEKLF; d_gene: -; v_gene: TRBV29-1; abundance: -
CDR3aa: SVEEGSNEKLF; d_gene: -; v_gene: TRBV29-1; abundance: few
CDR3aa: AWSLKGRYGYT; d_gene: -; v_gene: TRBV30; abundance: -
CDR3aa: SVRTGGNTGELF; d_gene: TRBD1; v_gene: TRBV29-1; abundance: -
CDR3aa: SVVGERGAF; d_gene: -; v_gene: TRBV29-1; abundance: -
CDR3aa: AGYNRGTANVLT; d_gene: TRBD1; v_gene: TRBV5-4; abundance: -
CDR3aa: SVEEGGSTDTQY; d_gene: TRBD1; v_gene: TRBV29-1; abundance: few
CDR3aa: ASSLGAREYTDTQY; d_gene: -; v_gene: TRBV7-2; abundance: -
CDR3aa: ASRTDTNSPLH; d_gene: -; v_gene: TRBV2; abundance: once
CDR3aa: ASSWWTGGLTDTQY; d_gene: TRBD1; v_gene: TRBV5-1; abundance: -
CDR3aa: ASNRDREKLF; d_gene: TRBD1; v_gene: TRBV9; abundance: few
CDR3aa: ASSPPVRASIQY; d_gene: -; v_gene: TRBV18; abundance: few
CDR3aa: ASSLFRAGGYDEQF; d_gene: TRBD1; v_gene: TRBV5-1; abundance: -